These 21 T cell receptor beta chains share one sample of origin, sequenced in a study of blood T cell repertoires in COVID-19. Clones were read by immunoSEQ multiplex PCR, and TCRdb kept only the in-frame ones, dropping some. The table records roughly 210,000 clones, around 84% of them present only once. The sample was peripheral blood. The receptors originated from a woman of 80 years or more with COVID-19, enrolled during active disease.

The gene calls are TRBV16 and TRBJ1-5, with D uncertain. V lost 0 bases to trimming and J lost 7 bases, with 7 bases between them. Germline loops: CDR1 KGHSY, CDR2 FQNENV. The CDR3 is made up of 13 amino acids. CDR3 sequence: CASSQSTRQPQHF. The CDR3, as DNA: TGTGCCAGCAGCCAATCTACCAGACAGCCCCAGCATTTT.

This clone appeared a few times. One junction end disagrees with the germline gene, perhaps due to a read error. The gene calls are TRBV28 and TRBJ1-1; unclear D gene. Per germline, CDR1 MDHEN and CDR2 SYDVKM. The CDR3 loop spans 10 amino acids. CDR3 coding DNA: TGCATGGCCATGAACACTGAAGCTTTCTTT. As protein: CMAMNTEAFF. Full variable domain (remainder filled in from reference TRBV28 and TRBJ1-1): DVKVTQSSRYLVKRTGEKVFLECVQDMDHENMFWYRQDPGLGLRLIYFSYDVKMKEKGDIPEGYSVSREKKERFSLILESASTNQTSMYLCMAMNTEAFFGQGTRLTVV.

The gene calls are TRBV4-3 and TRBJ1-1; D gene ambiguous. Germline CDR1 reads LGHNA; CDR2 reads YSLEER. Between the trimmed V and J ends, which lost 2 bases and 5 bases, there was a span of 6 bases. This CDR3 region has 12 residues. DNA for the CDR3: TGCGCCAGCAGCCAACCCGGTACTGAAGCTTTCTTT. Translating it yields CASSQPGTEAFF.

The chain has TRBV3-1 (or the pseudogene TRBV3-2) and TRBJ1-1, with TRBD1 matching over 7 bases. This CDR3 spans 14 amino acids. Germline lookup yields CDR1 LGHDT and CDR2 YNNKEL (reference sequence). V was pared by 6 bases and J by 2 bases, with 6 bases of the junction left unmatched. The CDR3 loop reads CASSPGQKNTEAFF. CDR3 nucleotide sequence: TGTGCCAGCAGTCCGGGACAGAAAAACACTGAAGCTTTCTTT.

Only one count was recorded for this clone. The rearrangement uses TRBV5-4 and TRBJ2-3; D possibly corresponds to TRBD1 (5 bases). The germline CDR1 and CDR2 sequences are SGHNT and YYREEE (reference sequence). The CDR3 runs to 15 residues. V lost 0 bases, J lost 2 bases, and 10 bases lay in between. The CDR3 nucleotides read TGTGCCAGCAGCTTGGTTGGGGCCCACACAGATACGCAGTATTTT. Protein product: CASSLVGAHTDTQYF.

This clone was found a few times. The chain has TRBV28 and TRBJ2-7; tentatively, D is TRBD2 (6 bases). With 7 bases removed from V and 4 bases from J, the gap between germline ends came to 17 bases. Germline V gene lookup returns CDR1 MDHEN and CDR2 SYDVKM. The CDR3 length is 14 residues. The DNA of the CDR3 is TGTGCCAGCATAGACTCACTAGCTGTATACGAGCAGTACTTC. Protein sequence: CASIDSLAVYEQYF.

A single count supports this clone. The chain links TRBV24-1 to TRBJ1-5; the D is unclear. The CDR3 spans 14 residues. CDR1 is KGHDR, CDR2 SFDVKD, per germline. Trimming cost V 5 bases and J 0 bases, with 7 bases left between them. CDR3 in amino acids: CATSAQYSNQPQHF. For the CDR3, the DNA is TGTGCCACCAGTGCCCAGTATAGCAATCAGCCCCAGCATTTT.

The rearrangement links TRBV7-2 to TRBJ2-7; unclear D gene. Germline CDR1 SGHTA, CDR2 FQGNSA. The CDR3 totals 12 residues. V was shortened by 3 bases and J by 0 bases, with 3 bases between the two germline ends. Here the CDR3 reads CASSFSSYEQYF. The CDR3 bases are TGTGCCAGCAGCTTCAGCTCCTACGAGCAGTACTTC.

The chain links TRBV28 to TRBJ1-2; 7 bases match TRBD1. V trimming: 2 bases; J trimming: 3 bases; junction bases outside the gene matches: 12. Per the germline V gene, CDR1 is MDHEN and CDR2 is SYDVKM. The CDR3 spans 17 residues. In nucleotides, the CDR3 is TGTGCCAGCAGTTTAAACAGGGGAGACTTCTCTTACTATGGCTACACCTTC. Translated, it gives CASSLNRGDFSYYGYTF.

This clone was counted between two and nine times. DNA for the CDR3: TGTGCCAGCAGTTACGGAGTGGGTCTTAGTCAGTACTTC. This translates into CASSYGVGLSQYF. This chain joins TRBV6-2 or TRBV6-3 and TRBJ2-4; no clear D gene. V was shortened by 2 bases and J by 12 bases, with 14 bases between the two germline ends. The CDR3 is 13 amino acids. CDR1 and CDR2 from the germline V gene are MNHEY and SVGEGT.

The chain links TRBV6-1 to TRBJ1-6; D call uncertain. The CDR3 extends over 15 amino acids. V lost 2 bases, J lost 7 bases, and 12 bases lay in between. Germline CDR1 reads MNHNS; CDR2 reads SASEGT. CDR3 DNA sequence: TGTGCCAGCAGTGAACGAGAGACGGGGAATTCACCCCTCCACTTT. It translates to CASSERETGNSPLHF.

This chain connects TRBV7-6 to TRBJ1-2; TRBD1 aligns across 12 bases. With 4 bases clipped from V and 4 bases from J, the junction kept 7 bases outside the gene matches. Germline values: CDR1 SGHVS, CDR2 FNYEAQ. The CDR3 has 16 residues. CDR3 nucleotide sequence: TGTGCCAGCAGCTCCGGGACAGGGGGCTTTGGCTATGGCTACACCTTC. As protein: CASSSGTGGFGYGYTF. The variable domain in full, completed from reference TRBV7-6 and TRBJ1-2, reads GAGVSQSPRYKVTKRGQDVALRCDPISGHVSLYWYRQALGQGPEFLTYFNYEAQQDKSGLPNDRFSAERPEGSISTLTIQRTEQRDSAMYRCASSSGTGGFGYGYTFGSGTRLTVV.

The chain carries TRBV29-1 and TRBJ1-2, with D hard to call. This CDR3 comprises 12 residues. Trimming pared 5 bases from V and 0 bases from J, leaving 7 bases between. Germline-derived CDR1 and CDR2 are SQVTM and ANQGSEA. The CDR3 is CSVHQANYGYTF. CDR3 sequence (DNA): TGCAGCGTTCATCAGGCTAACTATGGCTACACCTTC.

This rearrangement joins TRBV14 to TRBJ2-2; D not resolved. CDR1 and CDR2 (germline): SGHDN, FVKESK. The V gene lost 4 bases and the J gene lost 1 base, with 7 bases spanning the gap. The CDR3 is 14 residues long. The CDR3 here is CASSPNRNTGELFF. CDR3 in DNA: TGTGCCAGCAGCCCTAACCGGAACACCGGGGAGCTGTTTTTT.

This chain uses TRBV11-2 with TRBJ2-6; D is perhaps TRBD1 (5 bases). V was cut by 5 bases and J by 2 bases, with 22 bases left in between. Germline lookup yields CDR1 SGHAT and CDR2 FQNNGV. CDR3 length equals 19 residues. CDR3 coding DNA: TGTGCCAGCAGCCGATCTACCGGTTGGGGCCGAACTGGGGCCAACGTCCTGACTTTC. This codes for CASSRSTGWGRTGANVLTF.

The table lists this clone with a count of one. Germline and junction disagree at one end, which may indicate a read error. V usage is TRBV7-2 and J usage is TRBJ2-2; D may be TRBD2 (5 bases). There are 15 residues in the CDR3. Germline V gene data show CDR1 as SGHTA and CDR2 as FQGNSA. As DNA, the CDR3 is TGTGCCAGCAGCTTGGCAGGATTGAACACCGGGGAGTTGTTTTTT. Its protein product is CASSLAGLNTGELFF.

The chain carries TRBV24-1 and TRBJ2-3; weak D call: TRBD2 (6 bases). The germline CDR1 and CDR2 sequences are KGHDR and SFDVKD. This CDR3 is 18 amino acids long. Trimming removed 0 bases from V and 1 base from J, with 16 bases in between. The CDR3 sequence is CATSDLGGASDRTDTQYF. The CDR3 bases are TGTGCCACCAGTGATTTGGGCGGGGCAAGCGACCGCACAGATACGCAGTATTTT.

This chain joins TRBV18 and TRBJ2-7; 9 nucleotides line up with TRBD1. The CDR3 consists of 14 residues. Germline CDR1 and CDR2: KGHSH and LQKENI. The junction had 4 bases not matched to a gene; V was cut back by 6 bases and J by 1 base. The CDR3 region is CASSDGQGSYEQYV. The CDR3 region has the DNA TGTGCCAGCTCGGATGGACAGGGGTCCTACGAGCAGTACGTC.

The V and J genes are TRBV5-4 and TRBJ1-4; 9 nucleotides align to TRBD1. V trimming: 4 bases; J trimming: 7 bases; junction bases outside the gene matches: 8. This CDR3 has 15 amino acids. CDR1 is SGHNT and CDR2 is YYREEE in the germline V gene (reference sequence). The CDR3 region is CASSLRTGDVEKLFF. For the CDR3, the DNA is TGTGCCAGCAGCCTACGGACAGGGGATGTTGAAAAACTGTTTTTT.

The J gene is TRBJ2-3, the V gene TRBV10-3; maybe TRBD1 (6 bases). Germline loops: CDR1 ENHRY, CDR2 SYGVKD. CDR3 size: 15 residues. V was cut by 2 bases and J by 2 bases, with 11 bases left in between. This chain's CDR3 is CAISEDGTTTDTQYF. CDR3 coding DNA: TGTGCCATCAGTGAGGACGGGACAACCACAGATACGCAGTATTTT.

The chain recombines TRBV5-1 with TRBJ2-5, with D unresolved. Trimming removed 0 bases at V and 1 base at J, with 4 bases between. CDR1 SGHRS and CDR2 YFSETQ come from the germline V gene. There are 13 residues in the CDR3. CDR3 DNA: TGCGCCAGCAGCTTGGGGAGCCAAGAGACCCAGTACTTC. Protein sequence: CASSLGSQETQYF. The whole variable domain, filled in from reference TRBV5-1 and TRBJ2-5, reads KAGVTQTPRYLIKTRGQQVTLSCSPISGHRSVSWYQQTPGQGLQFLFEYFSETQRNKGNFPGRFSGRQFSNSRSEMNVSTLELGDSALYLCASSLGSQETQYFGPGTRLLVL.